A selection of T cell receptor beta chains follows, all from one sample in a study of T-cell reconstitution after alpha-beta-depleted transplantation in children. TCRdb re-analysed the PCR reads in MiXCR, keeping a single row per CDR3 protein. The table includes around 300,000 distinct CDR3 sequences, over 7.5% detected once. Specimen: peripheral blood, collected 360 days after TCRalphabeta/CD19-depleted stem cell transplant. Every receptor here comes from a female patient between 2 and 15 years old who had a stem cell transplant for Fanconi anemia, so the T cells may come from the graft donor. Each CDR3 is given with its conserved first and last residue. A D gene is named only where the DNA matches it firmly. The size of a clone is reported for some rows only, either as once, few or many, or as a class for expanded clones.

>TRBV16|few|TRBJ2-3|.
TGTGCCAGCAGCCGCACCGGGACCGCCACAGATACGCAGTATTTT
CASSRTGTATDTQYF
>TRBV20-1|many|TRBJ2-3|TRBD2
TGCAGTGCTAGAGAATGGCTAGCGGGTAAAGATACGCAGTATTTT
CSAREWLAGKDTQYF
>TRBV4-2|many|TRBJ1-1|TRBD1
TGTGCCAGCAGCCGACCTGGGACAGGGGTTGAAGCTTTCTTT
CASSRPGTGVEAFF
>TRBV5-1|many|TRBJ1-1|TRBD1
TGCGCCAGCAGCAATCGACAGGGTGCCACTGAAGCTTTCTTT
CASSNRQGATEAFF
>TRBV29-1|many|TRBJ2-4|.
TGCAGCGTGCAAGGAGGGGACATTCAGTACTTC
CSVQGGDIQYF
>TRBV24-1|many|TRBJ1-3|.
TGTGCCACCAGTGTAGCGGGCCGCTCTGGAAACACCATATATTTT
CATSVAGRSGNTIYF
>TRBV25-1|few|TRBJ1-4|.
TGTGCCAGCAGTGAGGGGGGCTTCAATGAAAAACTGTTTTTT
CASSEGGFNEKLFF
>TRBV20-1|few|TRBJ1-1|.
TGCAGTGCTATTGGCCTGGACACTGAAGCTTTCTTT
CSAIGLDTEAFF
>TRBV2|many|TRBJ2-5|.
TGTGCCAGCAGACCAGACGTAGAGACCCAGTACTTC
CASRPDVETQYF
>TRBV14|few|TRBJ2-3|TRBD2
TGTGCCAGCAACCGGCGGGGGTTGGGCACAGATACGCAGTATTTT
CASNRRGLGTDTQYF
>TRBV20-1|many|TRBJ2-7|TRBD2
TGCAGTGTTGGATATGCGGGAGGGCCCTACGACCAGTACTTC
CSVGYAGGPYDQYF
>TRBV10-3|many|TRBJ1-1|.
TGTGCCATCAGTGATATACTGGACACCCCTGAAGCTTTCTTT
CAISDILDTPEAFF
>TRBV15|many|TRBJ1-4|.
TGTGCCACCAAAGAACACCCGTGGACTAATGAAAAACTGTTTTTT
CATKEHPWTNEKLFF
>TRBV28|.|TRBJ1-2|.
TGTGCCAGCACCCGGACGGTCCTCTATGGCTACACCTTC
CASTRTVLYGYTF
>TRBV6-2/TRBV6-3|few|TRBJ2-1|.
TGTGCCACGGCACCCCCCCGGGGTCGTTACAATGAGCAGTTCTTC
CATAPPRGRYNEQFF
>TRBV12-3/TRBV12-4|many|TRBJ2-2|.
TGTGCCAGCAGTTGGAGGGGCGGGGAGCTGTTTTTT
CASSWRGGELFF
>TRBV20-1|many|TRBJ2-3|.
TGCAGTGCTAGTCCCAGCCCCACAGATACGCAGTATTTT
CSASPSPTDTQYF
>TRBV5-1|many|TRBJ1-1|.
TGCGCCAGCAGCGAACTAGGGTCGAACACTGAAGCTTTCTTT
CASSELGSNTEAFF
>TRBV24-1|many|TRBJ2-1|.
TGTGCCACCAGTGATTCGAAGACAGTGGGGTCCTACAATGAGCAGTTCTTC
CATSDSKTVGSYNEQFF
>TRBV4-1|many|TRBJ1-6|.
TGCGCCAGCAGCCAAGTTAAGGGGCTCCCAGGGAGGATCCTCCACTTT
CASSQVKGLPGRILHF
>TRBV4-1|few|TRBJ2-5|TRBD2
TGCGCCAGCAGCCAGGCCCTAGCGGGAGCAGGGGTTCAAGAGACCCAGTACTTC
CASSQALAGAGVQETQYF
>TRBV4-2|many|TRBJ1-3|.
TGTGCCAGCAGCCAAGACCAGGGATTTTGTGGAAACACCATATATTTT
CASSQDQGFCGNTIYF
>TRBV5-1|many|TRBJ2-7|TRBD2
TGCGCCAGCAGCTTGAGAGCGGGGTCCTACGAGCAGTACTTC
CASSLRAGSYEQYF
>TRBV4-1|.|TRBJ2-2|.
TGCGCCAGCCAGCCAAGAATTCATACCGGGGAGCTGTTTTTT
CASQPRIHTGELFF
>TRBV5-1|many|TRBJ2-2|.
TGCGCCAGCAGCTTGGTAGTCCTAGGAAACACCGGGGAGCTGTTTTTT
CASSLVVLGNTGELFF
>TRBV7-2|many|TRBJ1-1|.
TGTGCCAGCAGCCCCCAGGGGTTGAACACTGAAGCTTTCTTT
CASSPQGLNTEAFF
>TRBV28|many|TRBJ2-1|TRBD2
TGTGCCAGCACCCCCACCGGGACTAGCGGAGTACAGTTCTTC
CASTPTGTSGVQFF
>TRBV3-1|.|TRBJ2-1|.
TGTGCCAGCAGCCAAGTACGTCTACGGAATGAGCAGTTCTTC
CASSQVRLRNEQFF
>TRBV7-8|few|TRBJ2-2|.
TGTGCCAGCCCCCAAAAACAGGGTGACGGGGAGCTGTTTTTT
CASPQKQGDGELFF
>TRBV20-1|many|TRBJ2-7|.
TGCAGTGCTAGAGGGTCGGGTGGCAACGAGCAGTACTTC
CSARGSGGNEQYF
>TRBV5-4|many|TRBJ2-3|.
TGTGCCAGCAGCTTGGATTCAGATACGCAGTATTTT
CASSLDSDTQYF
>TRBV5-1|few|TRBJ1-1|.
TGCGCCAGCAGCTTGATGGCGGTGAACACTGAAGCTTTCTTT
CASSLMAVNTEAFF
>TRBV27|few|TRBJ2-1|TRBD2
TGTGCCAGCAGCACCCTTAGCGGGAGAGGTATTGGTGAGCAGTTCTTC
CASSTLSGRGIGEQFF
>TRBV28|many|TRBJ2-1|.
TGTGCCAGCAGTCCAGGGCTAGTGGGAAACAATGAGCAGTTCTTC
CASSPGLVGNNEQFF
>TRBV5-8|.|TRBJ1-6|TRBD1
TGTGCCAGCAGCGCGGACAGGATGCTATATAATTCACCCCTCCACTTT
CASSADRMLYNSPLHF
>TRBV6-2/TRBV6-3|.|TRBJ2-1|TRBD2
TGTGCCAGCACCCGGGGCGGGGGTGAGCAGTTCTTC
CASTRGGGEQFF
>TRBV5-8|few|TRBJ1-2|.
TGTGCCAGCAGACCCAGATACCAGGGTAATGGCTACACCTTC
CASRPRYQGNGYTF
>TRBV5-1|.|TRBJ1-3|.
TGCGCCAGCAGCCCCGCGGACAGCTCTGGAAACACCATATATTTT
CASSPADSSGNTIYF
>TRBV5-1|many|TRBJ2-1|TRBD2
TGCGCCAGCAGCTTGGTTCGTCTCGGGGGGACCTACAATGAGCAGTTCTTC
CASSLVRLGGTYNEQFF
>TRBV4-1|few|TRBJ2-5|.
TGCGCCAGCTCTCCCCGGATATCTAGTGAAGAGACCCAGTACTTC
CASSPRISSEETQYF
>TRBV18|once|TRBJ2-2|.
TGTGCCAGCTCACCAAAGACACGTGGGGAGCTGTTTTTT
CASSPKTRGELFF